The 19 T cell receptor beta chains reported below all come from one sample, sequenced in a study of post-analysis software for immune sequencing data. Tagging with unique molecular identifiers was a feature of the TCR beta cDNA libraries. TCRdb re-called the PCR reads with MiXCR, one entry per CDR3 protein. The table shows roughly 160,000 distinct CDR3 sequences, with roughly 34% occurring only once. The specimen comprised blood, sampled after autologous hematopoietic stem cell transplantation. These receptors were obtained from a girl between 10 and 17 years old with multiple sclerosis.

This chain uses TRBV6-6 with TRBJ1-2; perhaps TRBD1 as D (5 bases). Trimming took 6 bases from V and 6 from J, leaving 5 bases between them. The CDR3 is 10 amino acids. Germline CDR1 and CDR2: MNHNY and SVGAGI (reference sequence). The CDR3 reads CASSRDGYTF. As DNA, the CDR3 is TGTGCCAGCAGCAGGGATGGCTACACCTTC.

The chain uses TRBV7-9 and TRBJ1-5; 7 bases are shared with TRBD1. Germline CDR1 and CDR2: SEHNR and FQNEAQ (reference sequence). V shed 5 bases and J 3 bases; nucleotides not matched to a gene: 4. The CDR3 length is 14 residues. DNA of the CDR3: TGTGCCAGCAGCCCCGACAGGGTCAATCAGCCCCAGCATTTT. Translated: CASSPDRVNQPQHF.

The rearrangement uses TRBV3-1 and TRBJ1-2, with D possibly matching TRBD1 (6 bases). CDR1 and CDR2 from the germline V gene are LGHDT and YNNKEL (reference sequence). The CDR3 covers 15 residues. Trimming took off 1 base at V and 9 bases at J, with 18 bases between the two ends. CDR3 bases: TGTGCCAGCAGCCAAGGGGCGGGGGCCGCCAGGAGCTACACCTTC. Translating gives CASSQGAGAARSYTF.

V is TRBV5-1 and J is TRBJ2-1, with TRBD2 matching 9 bases. Germline trimming cut 0 bases from V and 3 bases from J; bases unmatched to any gene: 4. CDR3 length: 16 amino acids. CDR1 is SGHRS, CDR2 YFSETQ, per germline. The CDR3 loop reads CASSLDLTSGYNEQFF. In nucleotides, the CDR3 is TGCGCCAGCAGCTTGGACTTGACTAGCGGCTACAATGAGCAGTTCTTC.

Here the CDR3 reads CASRVDFFHFCINNQPQHF. CDR3 coding DNA: TGTGCCAGCAGAGTCGACTTCTTTCACTTTTGTATTAACAATCAGCCCCAGCATTTT. The chain carries TRBV11-2 and TRBJ1-5; D not resolved. The length of the CDR3 is 19 residues. Germline loops: CDR1 SGHAT, CDR2 FQNNGV. Trimming left V 6 bases short and J 3 bases short, with 27 bases between. Full variable domain (rest looked up from reference TRBV11-2 and TRBJ1-5): EAGVAQSPRYKIIEKRQSVAFWCNPISGHATLYWYQQILGQGPKLLIQFQNNGVVDDSQLPKDRFSAERLKGVDSTLKIQPAKLEDSAVYLCASRVDFFHFCINNQPQHFGDGTRLSIL.

This clonotype was picked up a small number of times. The chain recombines TRBV20-1 with TRBJ2-2, with 8 bases matching TRBD2. The CDR3 loop spans 16 amino acids. Trimming removed 3 bases from V and 6 bases from J; junction bases left unmatched: 12. Germline assignment: CDR1 DFQATT and CDR2 SNEGSKA (reference sequence). Written as DNA, the CDR3 is TGCAGTGCTAGCGGGAGGGCCGAGGGTACACCCGGGGAGCTGTTTTTT. As protein: CSASGRAEGTPGELFF.

The rearrangement joins TRBV4-3 to TRBJ2-7; TRBD1 aligns across 9 bases. Germline V gene lookup returns CDR1 LGHNA and CDR2 YSLEER. The length of the CDR3 is 15 residues. The trim removed 5 bases at V and 6 bases at J, leaving 11 bases unmatched. CDR3 nucleotide sequence: TGCGCCAGCAGCGTCAGTACCGGGACAGGGATCGAGCAGTACTTC. It translates to CASSVSTGTGIEQYF.

This chain links TRBV5-1 with TRBJ2-1; 11 bases line up with TRBD2. With V trimmed by 4 bases and J by 0 bases, 6 bases remained unmatched. The germline V gene has CDR1 SGHRS and CDR2 YFSETQ. This CDR3 spans 17 amino acids. Here the CDR3 reads CASSPGTSGYSYNEQFF. The CDR3 DNA follows: TGCGCCAGCAGCCCGGGGACTAGCGGCTACTCCTACAATGAGCAGTTCTTC.

The V gene is TRBV12-3 or TRBV12-4, the J gene TRBJ1-5; D is possibly TRBD1 (5 bases). The CDR3 has 13 amino acids. Trimming pared 8 bases from V and 7 bases from J, leaving 15 bases between. The CDR3 loop reads CASCRSGGQPQHF. The CDR3 DNA reads as TGTGCCAGCTGCAGGTCTGGGGGGCAGCCCCAGCATTTT.

Remarks on this clonotype: Germline and junction disagree at one end, which may indicate a read error. The V call is TRBV12-3 or TRBV12-4, the J call TRBJ1-5; tentative D call: TRBD1 (6 bases). The CDR3 length is 16 residues. CDR3 coding DNA: TGTGCCAGTAGTTTAGGTTTAGGGCAGGGGAACTGGCCCCAGCATTTT. Its protein product is CASSLGLGQGNWPQHF.

The gene calls are TRBV7-2 and TRBJ2-3; D may be TRBD2 (6 bases). The V gene's germline CDR1 is SGHTA and CDR2 FQGNSA. Deletions cut 1 base from V and 2 bases from J, with 16 bases between. The CDR3 has 17 amino acids. The CDR3 bases are TGTGCCAGCAGCTTAGTCGGTAGCGGAGGCCCCACAGATACGCAGTATTTT. Encoded protein: CASSLVGSGGPTDTQYF.

This chain uses TRBV20-1 with TRBJ1-2; D uncertain. The CDR3 is made up of 13 amino acids. Germline V gene data show CDR1 as DFQATT and CDR2 as SNEGSKA (reference sequence). V lost 3 bases to trimming and J lost 2 bases, with 10 bases between them. For the CDR3, the DNA is TGCAGTGCTAGGAGGCCGATAAACTATGGCTACACCTTC. Protein: CSARRPINYGYTF.

CDR3 DNA: TGTGCCAGCAATAGCGGGAGTTTCACCTACAATGAGCAGTTCTTC. This gives the protein CASNSGSFTYNEQFF. V gene TRBV28 combines with J gene TRBJ2-1; TRBD2 matches at 9 bases. Germline CDR1 is MDHEN and CDR2 is SYDVKM. CDR3 length: 15 amino acids. V lost 7 bases to trimming and J lost 2 bases; unmatched junction nucleotides: 6.

This clonotype came up a few times. The rearrangement joins TRBV6-1 to TRBJ1-1, with 7 positions matching TRBD1. Germline V gene data show CDR1 as MNHNS and CDR2 as SASEGT. The CDR3 has 14 amino acids. The trim removed 8 bases at V and 5 bases at J, leaving 11 bases unmatched. The CDR3 sequence is CASGANPTGTEAFF. For the CDR3, the DNA is TGTGCCAGCGGTGCCAATCCGACAGGGACTGAAGCTTTCTTT.

This clonotype was found once. An end of the junction does not agree with germline; a read error may underlie this. The chain links TRBV12-3 or TRBV12-4 to TRBJ2-3; possibly TRBD2 for D (6 bases). This CDR3 is built from 15 residues. This CDR3 reads CASSSGLARVDAQYF. CDR3 coding DNA: TGTGCCAGCAGTTCCGGCCTAGCGAGAGTAGATGCGCAGTATTTT.

This clonotype was seen only a few times. The chain couples TRBV5-1 to TRBJ2-6, with D uncertain. The V gene lost 0 bases and the J gene lost 10 bases, with 17 bases spanning the gap. This CDR3 is 16 amino acids long. Germline-derived CDR1 and CDR2 are SGHRS and YFSETQ. The CDR3 DNA reads TGCGCCAGCAGCTTGGCGGGTGTTGACGTGGGTAACGTCCTGACTTTC. Translating it yields CASSLAGVDVGNVLTF.

The chain combines TRBV20-1 with TRBJ1-4; D might be TRBD1 (6 bases). This CDR3 has 13 residues. CDR1 and CDR2 from the germline V gene are DFQATT and SNEGSKA (reference sequence). V lost 6 bases, J lost 8 bases, and 16 bases lay in between. CDR3 loop: CSARLTGREKLFF. The CDR3 nucleotides read TGCAGTGCCAGGTTGACAGGTCGGGAAAAACTGTTTTTT.

The rearrangement uses TRBV7-9 and TRBJ2-1, with 9 bases that match TRBD1. Germline-derived CDR1 and CDR2 are SEHNR and FQNEAQ (reference sequence). Trimming removed 2 bases from V and 3 bases from J; junction bases left unmatched: 2. The CDR3 is 15 residues long. The CDR3 sequence is CASSLRGQGYNEQFF. The CDR3 coding sequence is TGTGCCAGCAGCTTAAGGGGACAGGGCTACAATGAGCAGTTCTTC.

This clonotype has more than one count but fewer than ten. This may stem from a read error, because a much larger clone lies one nucleotide away. J is TRBJ2-1 and V is TRBV4-2, with D perhaps matching TRBD2 (5 bases). Germline V gene sequence: CDR1 LGHNA, CDR2 YNFKEQ. This CDR3 is 15 amino acids long. CDR3 bases: TGTACCAGCAGCCAAGATAGCGTTGGGGACAATGAGCAGTTCTTC. The encoded protein is CTSSQDSVGDNEQFF.